This T cell receptor beta chain was documented in a study of T-cell memory formation after mild COVID-19. Study results and caveats: Mainly CM and EM harbored the contracting CD4+ clones; mainly EMRA harbored the CD8+ ones. While clones contracting from day 15 to 85 were balanced between CD4 and CD8, later expanders leaned CD4+.

This clonotype was observed a few times. Its cognate antigen is unknown. Each CDR3 protein is one row after TCRdb ran MiXCR on the 5' RACE reads. Among approximately 490,000 distinct CDR3 sequences listed, over 20% were seen once. Germline loops: CDR1 SGHRS, CDR2 YFSETQ. This CDR3 contains 15 residues. The J segment lost 3 bases and the V segment lost 3 bases, leaving 5 bases of the junction unmatched. This receptor was obtained from an adult woman who had mild COVID-19 (a few samples of this study predate the infection). Cell type and time point are not known. The sequenced material came from PBMCs or a T cell subset sorted from them (not recorded which). This chain links TRBV5-1 with TRBJ2-7, with 11 nucleotides matching TRBD1. The CDR3 region has the DNA TGCGCCAGCAGCTCCGGACAGGGGGCTTTCTACGAGCAGTACTTC. Translation: CASSSGQGAFYEQYF.